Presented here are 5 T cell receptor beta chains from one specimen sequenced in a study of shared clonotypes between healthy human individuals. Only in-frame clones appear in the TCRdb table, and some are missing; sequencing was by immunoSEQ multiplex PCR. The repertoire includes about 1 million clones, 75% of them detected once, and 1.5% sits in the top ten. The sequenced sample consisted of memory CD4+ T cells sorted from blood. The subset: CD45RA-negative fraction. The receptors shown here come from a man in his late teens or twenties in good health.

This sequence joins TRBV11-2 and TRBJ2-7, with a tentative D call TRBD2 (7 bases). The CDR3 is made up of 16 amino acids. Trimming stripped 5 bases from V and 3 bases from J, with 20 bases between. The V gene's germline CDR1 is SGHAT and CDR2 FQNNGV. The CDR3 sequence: CASSPGGRRSGYEQYF. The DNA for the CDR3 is TGTGCCAGCAGCCCGGGGGGCAGACGGTCCGGCTACGAGCAGTACTTC.

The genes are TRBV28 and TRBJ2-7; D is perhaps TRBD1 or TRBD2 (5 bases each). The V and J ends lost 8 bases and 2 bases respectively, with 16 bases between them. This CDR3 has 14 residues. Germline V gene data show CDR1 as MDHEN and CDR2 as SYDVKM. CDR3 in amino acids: CASLTGTGTYEQYF. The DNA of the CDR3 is TGTGCCAGCCTGACCGGGACGGGTACCTACGAGCAGTACTTC. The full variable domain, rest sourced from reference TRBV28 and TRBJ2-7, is DVKVTQSSRYLVKRTGEKVFLECVQDMDHENMFWYRQDPGLGLRLIYFSYDVKMKEKGDIPEGYSVSREKKERFSLILESASTNQTSMYLCASLTGTGTYEQYFGPGTRLTVT.

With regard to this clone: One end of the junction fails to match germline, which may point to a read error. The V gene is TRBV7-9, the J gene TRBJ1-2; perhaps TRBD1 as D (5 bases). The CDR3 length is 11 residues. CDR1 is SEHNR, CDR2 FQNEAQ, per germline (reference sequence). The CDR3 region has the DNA TGTGCCAGCGGGACCTCGGGACGGCATCTCTTC. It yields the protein CASGTSGRHLF.

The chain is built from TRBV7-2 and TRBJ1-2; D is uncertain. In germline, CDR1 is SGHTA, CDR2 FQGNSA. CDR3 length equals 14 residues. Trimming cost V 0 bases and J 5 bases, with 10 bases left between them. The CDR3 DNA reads TGTGCCAGCAGCTTAGCTAGGGAGACATATGGCTACACCTTC. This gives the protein CASSLARETYGYTF.

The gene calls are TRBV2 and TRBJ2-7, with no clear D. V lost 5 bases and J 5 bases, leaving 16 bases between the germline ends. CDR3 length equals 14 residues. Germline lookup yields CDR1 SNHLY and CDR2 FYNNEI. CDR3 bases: TGTGCCAGCAGTCCGTTGACAACTTACCACGAGCAGTACTTC. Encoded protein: CASSPLTTYHEQYF.